Here is one T cell receptor beta chain with its context. Its cognate antigen is unknown. The CDR3 is 15 residues long. V shed 4 bases and J shed 0 bases, with 12 bases lying between them. Germline V gene data show CDR1 as LGHNT and CDR2 as FRNRAP. Primers: 60 Vbeta forward and 13 Jbeta reverse. Assay: immunoSEQ multiplex PCR; the TCRdb copy retains only in-frame clones and omits some. The data contain around 180,000 clones, around 80% of them singletons. The data stem from a study of cytomegalovirus exposure and HLA in healthy donors. Study findings and constraints: Analyzed later, association rates of TCRs varied across HLA loci, with DRB1 most and HLA-C fewest.

The receptor comes from a woman in her 40s in good health and CMV-seronegative. The chain has TRBV12-5 and TRBJ1-2; D unclear. The sample consisted of PBMCs. The CDR3 sequence: CASGSGALANYGYTF. CDR3 in DNA: TGTGCTAGTGGTTCCGGAGCGCTTGCTAACTATGGCTACACCTTC.